Included here is one T cell receptor beta chain sequence, with context. This clone showed up just once. There is no known antigen for this receptor. Base qualities were left out, and no much larger clone turns up one base away. Receptor amplification or capture employed the immunoSEQ multiplex PCR assay. The multiplex PCR relied on a mix of 60 forward primers for TCR Vbeta segments and 13 reverse primers for TCR Jbeta segments. The CDR3 region of rearranged TCR beta genes was amplified from genomic DNA by a multiplex PCR assay. Amplified TCR beta libraries were sequenced as 87-base-pair reads on the Illumina HiSeq System. In the paper's pipeline: A later analysis counted 75 million to 100 million unique TCR beta chains across the 670 or so repertoires, and some 11 million of these chains were shared by at least two donors. Raw reads were error-corrected and collapsed into unique sequences with a nearest-neighbor algorithm that merged closely related sequences to remove PCR and sequencing errors. To assign V, D and J gene segments, CDR3 sequences were aligned to IMGT reference sequences. For a sequence to be retained, a match of at least six nucleotides was required to both a V gene segment and a J gene segment. A rearrangement was called productive if the CDR3 had no stop codons and remained in frame with V and J, and every other rearrangement was called non-productive. CDR3 was defined by IMGT convention, running from the second conserved V-encoded cysteine to the conserved J-encoded phenylalanine. Sequences without an unambiguous match to a single V gene segment were excluded from the earlier analysis of over 500 of the donors. An earlier analysis of approximately 590 of the donors classified V segments as functional when productive rearrangements were above 56.7% and as segregating when the standard deviation between donors was above 5%. To diagnose cytomegalovirus status from the catalog of TCR beta chain sequences, a statistical classification framework was built. A later analysis assigned V and J genes by comparing TCR nucleotide sequences with IMGT/GENE-DB human TR gene sequences. The TCRdist pipeline was used in a later analysis to assign CDR3 sequences and most-parsimonious VDJ recombination scenarios. A later analysis defined each TCR beta chain by its CDR3 amino acid sequence plus V-gene family, and excluded reads lacking a unique V-gene family. As a way to deal with suspected cross-contamination and a sequencing artifact, a later analysis dropped 450 to 600 nucleotide sequences that were highly shared and had low generation probability. In a later analysis, a clonal expansion index for each public chain was calculated from normalized within-repertoire ranks of inferred template counts. A later analysis computed generation probabilities with a VDJ recombination model fitted to out-of-frame rearrangements, and checked the results against IGoR. Hypergeometric tests were used in a later analysis to score TCR-TCR, TCR-HLA and TCR-CMV co-occurrence, with a repertoire-size bias correction applied to the TCR pairs. In a later analysis, false discovery rates were estimated by permuting HLA or CMV assignments 20 times. In a later analysis, co-occurring TCRs were grouped with DBSCAN, and TCRdist sequence similarity was added when clustering was performed within HLA-allele-positive subsets. Repertoires with fewer than 30,000 or more than 120,000 public chains were left out of co-occurrence clustering, as were five repertoires with anomalous nucleotide sharing. TCRdb retrieved this table from immuneACCESS and kept in-frame rearrangements only. Not all clones are present; in checked studies, unresolved V genes account for under half, and no reason is known for the remainder. Clone size and V and J calls were adopted from that table, with D and trimming inferred from the DNA. The sample data list under 250,000 clones, and around 73% of these were observed just once. The ten top clones hold roughly 3% of the sample.

This record comes from a study of cytomegalovirus exposure and HLA in healthy donors (dated by TCRdb to about 2017). General notes on the study: An earlier analysis of some 600 of the donors reported about 280 Gb of sequence data and around 120 million unique TCR beta sequences obtained from about 200 million T cells. An early release that covered roughly 600 HLA-typed donors contained 250 to 350 gigabases of sequencing data and 65 million to 100 million unique TCR sequences. Among the roughly 400 genotyped donors, around 81% belonged to the genetic ancestry cluster associated with self-reported Caucasian donors. The study aimed to test whether cataloging public T cell receptors could reveal signatures of past pathogen exposure. The study used immunosequencing to profile the T cell repertoires of approximately 640 subjects and linked those repertoires to cytomegalovirus serostatus. A separate validation cohort of approximately 120 different subjects was used in addition to the approximately 640-subject first cohort. The study combined high-throughput TCR immunosequencing, statistical association of individual TCRs with disease status, and machine learning to predict cytomegalovirus infection status. A later analysis re-analyzed previously published TCR beta repertoires from 650 to 800 donors and added high-resolution HLA genotyping to study TCR occurrence patterns. Rather than using new phenotypic data, the later analysis identified candidate immune exposures from TCR beta sequences and from how often those sequences occurred across donors. An earlier analysis of some 500 of the donors used high-throughput TCR beta sequencing to judge whether each TCR beta V gene segment behaved as functional or pseudogenic. Donor age, sex, ethnicity and CMV serostatus were compiled alongside the repertoire data. Genome-wide SNP genotypes for about 65% of the 666 donors were used in a later genetic analysis, which treated that subset as a discovery cohort. All discovery cohort repertoires had been generated using a single sequencing platform. Class I and class II HLA loci were covered by the typing at four-digit resolution. The number of donors typed differed by locus, with 629-630 for A, B, C, DRB1 and DQB1, around 500 for DQA1, 600 to 610 for DPA1, and approximately 470 for DPB1. Because of strong linkage in the cohort, 5 or 6 DR-DQ haplotypes were treated as single units for association and clustering. On average, 235,054 unique TCR beta nucleotide sequences were sequenced per donor among about 400 genotyped donors of the cohort, with roughly a sixth of those sequences being non-productive.

Study-wide conclusions, independent of this receptor: The authors suggested that the approach could potentially be generalized to other disease states and immunological phenotypes. Several of the top co-occurrence clusters appeared to be linked to parvovirus B19, influenza, CMV and Epstein-Barr virus, according to a later analysis. Sequencing depth was assumed to be roughly uniform across donors in the presence/absence analyses, though that assumption may not hold. In vitro tests confirmed that three of the cytomegalovirus-associated TCR beta chains recognize cytomegalovirus antigens. HLA typing was unavailable for some donors at each locus, so association tests used only the typed subset. A later genetic analysis reported fewer N-insertions in productive TCRs among donors in an Asian-associated ancestry cluster than the 666-donor mean. The only immune exposure information available for the cohort was CMV serostatus. According to a later analysis, TCR association rates differed among HLA loci, with DRB1 alleles showing the most associated TCRs and HLA-C alleles showing the fewest. A total of fewer than 200 TCR beta chains were listed by the study as associated with cytomegalovirus. In a later genetic analysis, a missense DCLRE1C variant was associated with V-gene and J-gene trimming of TCR beta chains, and the association was replicated in an independent cohort. When HLA alleles, especially DR and DQ, strongly co-occurred, TCR associations were difficult to assign to individual alleles. Specific HLA alleles were associated with roughly 16,000 TCR beta sequences at a false discovery rate of 0.05 in a later analysis. Because counts were too low, around 18 rarely observed V segments, including chromosome 9 orphons, were left out of the earlier analysis of about 620 of the donors. Some IMGT-functional V segments, including TRBV6-2 and TRBV6-3, could not be told apart with the 87-base-pair reads, so those segments were excluded. The classifier was reported to diagnose cytomegalovirus status with high specificity and sensitivity in both the original and validation cohorts. This cohort had only TCR beta chains sequenced, and the lack of alpha or paired-chain data limited which features could be detected. A cluster of highly shared sequence variants was judged likely to be a technical artifact of the sequencing pipeline. According to a later analysis, most CMV-associated TCR beta chains appeared to be HLA-restricted, and the HLA associations seemed to be driven largely by CMV exposure. Most TCR sequences were observed very rarely across donors, whereas some public TCRs were present in many individuals. In an earlier analysis of fewer than 750 of the donors, most TCR beta V segments were observed in productive rearrangements about 87% or about 30% of the time, broadly matching IMGT annotations. In a later analysis, HLA-associated TCR beta chains were found to be more clonally expanded and to have lower generation probabilities than equally common non-associated chains. Linkage disequilibrium might explain the correlated functional status among segregating V segments, but an unknown experimental factor could not be excluded. A further reported finding was that TCR beta sequences accurately predicted the HLA-A and HLA-B alleles for most subjects in the first cohort.

The cohort consisted of 650 to 700 healthy bone marrow donors. At the time of sampling, all cohort members were nominally healthy, though unrecorded immune exposures were likely present. The donor was CMV seronegative and was included in the group of about 400 seronegative cohort members. Every donor gave a peripheral blood sample, and the peripheral blood mononuclear cells from that sample were used for TCR beta sequencing. The Qiagen DNeasy Blood Extraction Kit was used to extract genomic DNA from the blood cell samples. Its CDR3 holds 14 amino acids, cysteine through phenylalanine. Here the CDR3 DNA is all that survives: 42 bases in frame from base 1. Looking up the germline V gene (reference sequence) yields CDR1 MNHEY and CDR2 SMNVEV. A distance of 11 bases separates the germline ends of V and J, which lose 5 bases and 4 bases respectively.

The receptor's source is a woman younger than 45 in good health and CMV-seronegative. The rearranged chain carries TRBV27 and TRBJ2-2, with the D gene too uncertain to name. Sequencing was done on a sample of PBMCs. The nucleotides read TGTGCCAGCAGTGAGGCGGTGGGCACCGGGGAGCTGTTTTTT. This codes for CASSEAVGTGELFF.